These T cell receptor beta chains were read from a single sample in a study of response to subunit inactivated influenza vaccine. TCRdb re-called the RT-PCR reads through MiXCR, storing one row per CDR3 protein. The sample has roughly 500,000 distinct CDR3 sequences; 16% are singletons. The source material was CD4+ T cells sorted from PBMCs, sampled 23 months after vaccination. All receptors come from a man aged 45 to 70 who received an inactivated influenza vaccine. CDR3s include the opening cysteine and the closing phenylalanine or tryptophan. Expanded clones get a size class; other rows say once, few or many, or leave the size out.

V	size	J	CDR3
TRBV7-9	many	TRBJ1-1	CASSFSTANTEAFF
TRBV5-1	many	TRBJ2-1	CASSFLTGGNEQFF
TRBV10-3	.	TRBJ2-7	CATRAEGYEQYF
TRBV6-5	few	TRBJ1-1	CASSYGTGTGGTEAFF
TRBV10-3	few	TRBJ2-7	CAAGSEGYEQYF
TRBV7-2	once	TRBJ2-1	CASSLVTGRDEQFF
TRBV20-1	few	TRBJ2-1	CSASQGQGYNEQFF
TRBV7-9	few	TRBJ1-1	CASSPHRNQNTEAFF
TRBV6-1	.	TRBJ1-1	CASSMKGVGGNTEAFF
TRBV6-5	.	TRBJ1-2	CASRDFYGYTF
TRBV3-1	few	TRBJ2-5	CASSQATQNTIAQYF
TRBV14	.	TRBJ1-2	CASSQWTSGGYTF
TRBV27	few	TRBJ1-1	CASRMSGTGGQAFF
TRBV2	few	TRBJ2-7	CASSEAPTGAGYEQYF
TRBV3-1	.	TRBJ1-6	CASSQGPVHNSPLHF
TRBV27	.	TRBJ1-2	CASSLYGAVNYGYTF
TRBV11-2	once	TRBJ1-1	CASSLVAGRNTEAFF
TRBV4-3	.	TRBJ2-3	CASSQDITSGRDTQYF
TRBV7-2	.	TRBJ2-7	CASSLDAGPYEQYF
TRBV4-3	.	TRBJ2-3	CASSQDWRMGTDTQYF
TRBV5-5	.	TRBJ1-1	CASSLISAGTEAFF
TRBV12-3/TRBV12-4	.	TRBJ2-1	CASKTGQGYNEQFF
TRBV20-1	few	TRBJ2-3	CSARGERGSTDTQYF
TRBV4-1	.	TRBJ2-3	CASSQDSGLVGDTQYF
TRBV19	few	TRBJ2-1	CASAPQGNEQFF
TRBV4-2	few	TRBJ2-1	CASRTSGQSYNEQFF
TRBV20-1	few	TRBJ2-3	CSLASGGYTQYF
TRBV4-3	few	TRBJ1-1	CASSQAVQGRTEAFF
TRBV5-1	.	TRBJ2-1	CASTRQVADEQFF
TRBV6-2/TRBV6-3	.	TRBJ2-2	CASRFTRAGELFF
TRBV21-1	.	TRBJ1-4	CASSEGQGGLKLFF
TRBV4-2	.	TRBJ2-1	CASSQDGLAGVMGEQFF
TRBV7-9	few	TRBJ1-5	CASSPGAVNSNQPQHF
TRBV29-1	.	TRBJ2-7	CSVLWGQVLGEQYF
TRBV12-3/TRBV12-4	.	TRBJ1-5	CASSLVAASNQPQHF
TRBV7-8	.	TRBJ2-1	CASSLSSASYNEQFF
TRBV11-2	.	TRBJ2-1	CASSQRLLGSSYNEQFF
TRBV4-1	.	TRBJ2-3	CASSQLTGPGADTQYF
TRBV11-2	.	TRBJ1-2	CASSLGGGRGYTF
TRBV2	few	TRBJ2-1	CASSVHRSEQFF
TRBV18	few	TRBJ2-3	CASSPPGGRDTQYF
TRBV7-9	few	TRBJ1-2	CASSPGYLGSGYTF
TRBV6-2/TRBV6-3	many	TRBJ2-7	CASSYSAGAAYEQYF
TRBV20-1	few	TRBJ2-5	CSAKTRLAQETQYF
TRBV4-2	.	TRBJ2-7	CASSQDRNSYEQYF
TRBV3-1	.	TRBJ1-5	CASSPNDVAPQHF
TRBV10-2	.	TRBJ2-2	CATRGGGTNTGELFF
TRBV2	.	TRBJ2-1	CASMIAGGQYNEQFF
TRBV2	many	TRBJ1-2	CASSTDRVANYGYTF